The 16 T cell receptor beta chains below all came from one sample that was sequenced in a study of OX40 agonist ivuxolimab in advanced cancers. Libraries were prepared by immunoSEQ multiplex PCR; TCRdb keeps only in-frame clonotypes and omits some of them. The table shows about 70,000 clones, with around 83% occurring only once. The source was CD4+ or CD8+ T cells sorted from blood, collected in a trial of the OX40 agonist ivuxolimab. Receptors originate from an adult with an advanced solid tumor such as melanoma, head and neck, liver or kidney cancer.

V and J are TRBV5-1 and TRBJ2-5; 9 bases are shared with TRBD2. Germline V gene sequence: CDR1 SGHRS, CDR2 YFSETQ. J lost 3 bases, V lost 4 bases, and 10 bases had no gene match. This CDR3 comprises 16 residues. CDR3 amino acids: CASSQLAGLAEETQYF. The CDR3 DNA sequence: TGCGCCAGCAGCCAACTCGCGGGACTAGCAGAAGAGACCCAGTACTTC. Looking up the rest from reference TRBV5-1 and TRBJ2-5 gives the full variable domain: KAGVTQTPRYLIKTRGQQVTLSCSPISGHRSVSWYQQTPGQGLQFLFEYFSETQRNKGNFPGRFSGRQFSNSRSEMNVSTLELGDSALYLCASSQLAGLAEETQYFGPGTRLLVL.

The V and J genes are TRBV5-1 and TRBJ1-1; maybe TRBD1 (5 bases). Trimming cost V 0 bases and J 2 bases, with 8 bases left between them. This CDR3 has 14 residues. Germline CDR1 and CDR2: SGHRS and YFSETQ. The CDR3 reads CASSLVGGNTEAFF. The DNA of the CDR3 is TGCGCCAGCAGCTTGGTTGGGGGTAACACTGAAGCTTTCTTT.

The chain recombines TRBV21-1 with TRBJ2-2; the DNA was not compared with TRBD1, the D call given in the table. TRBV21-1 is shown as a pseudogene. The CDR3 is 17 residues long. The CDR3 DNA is TGTGCCAGCAGCAAAGGGTCGGAGCAGGGGTGCACCGGGGAGCTGTTTTTT. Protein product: CASSKGSEQGCTGELFF.

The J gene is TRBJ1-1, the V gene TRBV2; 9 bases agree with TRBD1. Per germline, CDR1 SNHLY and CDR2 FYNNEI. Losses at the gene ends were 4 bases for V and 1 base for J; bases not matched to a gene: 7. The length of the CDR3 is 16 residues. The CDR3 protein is CASSGTGVPTNTEAFF. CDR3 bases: TGTGCCAGCAGTGGGACAGGGGTACCGACGAACACTGAAGCTTTCTTT.

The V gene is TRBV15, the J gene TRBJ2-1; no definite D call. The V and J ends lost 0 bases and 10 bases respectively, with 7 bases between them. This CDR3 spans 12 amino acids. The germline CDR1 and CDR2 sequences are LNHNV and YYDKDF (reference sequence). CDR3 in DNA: TGTGCCACCAGCAGAGACGGGTACGAGCAGTTCTTC. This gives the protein CATSRDGYEQFF.

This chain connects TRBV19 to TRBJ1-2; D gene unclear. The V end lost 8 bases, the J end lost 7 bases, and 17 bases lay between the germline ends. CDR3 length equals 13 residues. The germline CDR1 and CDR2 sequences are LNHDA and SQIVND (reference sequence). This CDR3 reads CASSRQEDGGYTF. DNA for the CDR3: TGTGCCAGTTCAAGGCAGGAGGATGGTGGCTACACCTTC. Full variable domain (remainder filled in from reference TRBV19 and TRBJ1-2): DGGITQSPKYLFRKEGQNVTLSCEQNLNHDAMYWYRQDPGQGLRLIYYSQIVNDFQKGDIAEGYSVSREKKESFPLTVTSAQKNPTAFYLCASSRQEDGGYTFGSGTRLTVV.

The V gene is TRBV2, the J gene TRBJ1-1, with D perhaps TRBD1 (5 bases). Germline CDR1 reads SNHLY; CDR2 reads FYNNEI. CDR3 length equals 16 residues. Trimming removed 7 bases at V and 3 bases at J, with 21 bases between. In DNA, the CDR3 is TGTGCCAGCATTGAGGGCCCTTCCGAACAGGACACTGAAGCTTTCTTT. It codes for CASIEGPSEQDTEAFF.

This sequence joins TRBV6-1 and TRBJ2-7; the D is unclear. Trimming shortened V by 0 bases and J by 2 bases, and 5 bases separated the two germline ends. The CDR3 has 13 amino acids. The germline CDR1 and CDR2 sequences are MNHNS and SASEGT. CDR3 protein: CASSEAGTYEQYV. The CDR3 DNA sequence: TGTGCCAGCAGTGAAGCGGGGACCTACGAGCAGTACGTC.

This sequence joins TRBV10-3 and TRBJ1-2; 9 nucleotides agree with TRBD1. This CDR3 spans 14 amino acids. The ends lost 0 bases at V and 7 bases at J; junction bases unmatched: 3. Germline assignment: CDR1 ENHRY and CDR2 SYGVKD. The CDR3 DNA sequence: TGTGCCATCAGTGAGTCCGCGACAGGGGGTGGCTACACCTTC. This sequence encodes CAISESATGGGYTF.

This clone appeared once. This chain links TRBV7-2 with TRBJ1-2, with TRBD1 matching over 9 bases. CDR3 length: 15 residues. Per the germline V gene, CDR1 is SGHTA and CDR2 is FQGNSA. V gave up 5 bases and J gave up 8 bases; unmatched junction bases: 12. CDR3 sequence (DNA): TGTGCCAGCAGCGACCGGGCCGGGACAGGGATAGGCTACACCTTC. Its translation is CASSDRAGTGIGYTF.

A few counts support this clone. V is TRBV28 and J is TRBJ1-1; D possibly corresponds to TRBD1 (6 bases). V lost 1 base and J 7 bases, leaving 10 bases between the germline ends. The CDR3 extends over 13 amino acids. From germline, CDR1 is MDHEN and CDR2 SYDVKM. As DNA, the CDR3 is TGTGCCAGCAGTTTATTACAGGACAGTGAAGCTTTCTTT. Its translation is CASSLLQDSEAFF. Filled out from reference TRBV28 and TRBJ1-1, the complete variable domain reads DVKVTQSSRYLVKRTGEKVFLECVQDMDHENMFWYRQDPGLGLRLIYFSYDVKMKEKGDIPEGYSVSREKKERFSLILESASTNQTSMYLCASSLLQDSEAFFGQGTRLTVV.

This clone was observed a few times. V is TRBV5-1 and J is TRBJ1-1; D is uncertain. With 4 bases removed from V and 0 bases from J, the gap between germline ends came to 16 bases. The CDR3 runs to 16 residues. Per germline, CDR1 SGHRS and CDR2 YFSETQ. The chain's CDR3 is CASSEPLGPLNTEAFF. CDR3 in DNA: TGCGCCAGCAGCGAACCCCTTGGACCGTTGAACACTGAAGCTTTCTTT. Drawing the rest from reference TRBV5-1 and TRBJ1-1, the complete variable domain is KAGVTQTPRYLIKTRGQQVTLSCSPISGHRSVSWYQQTPGQGLQFLFEYFSETQRNKGNFPGRFSGRQFSNSRSEMNVSTLELGDSALYLCASSEPLGPLNTEAFFGQGTRLTVV.

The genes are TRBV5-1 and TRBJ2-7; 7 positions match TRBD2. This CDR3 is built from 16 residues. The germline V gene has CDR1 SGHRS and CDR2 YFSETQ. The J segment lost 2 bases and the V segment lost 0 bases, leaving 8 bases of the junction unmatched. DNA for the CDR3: TGCGCCAGCAGCTTGGCCTTGGGGGAGGGTCCCTACGAGCAGTACTTC. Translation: CASSLALGEGPYEQYF.

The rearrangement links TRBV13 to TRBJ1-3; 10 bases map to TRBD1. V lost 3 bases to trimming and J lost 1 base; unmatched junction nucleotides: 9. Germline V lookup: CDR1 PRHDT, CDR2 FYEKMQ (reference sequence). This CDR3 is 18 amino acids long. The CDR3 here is CASSLTGTGVFSGNTIYF. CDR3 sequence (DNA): TGTGCCAGCAGCTTGACCGGGACAGGGGTTTTTTCTGGAAACACCATATATTTT. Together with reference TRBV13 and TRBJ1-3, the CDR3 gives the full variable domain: AAGVIQSPRHLIKEKRETATLKCYPIPRHDTVYWYQQGPGQDPQFLISFYEKMQSDKGSIPDRFSAQQFSDYHSELNMSSLELGDSALYFCASSLTGTGVFSGNTIYFGEGSWLTVV.

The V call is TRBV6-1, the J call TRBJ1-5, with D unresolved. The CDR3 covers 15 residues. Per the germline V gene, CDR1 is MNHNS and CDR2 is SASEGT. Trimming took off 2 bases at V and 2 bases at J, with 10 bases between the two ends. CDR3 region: CASSERGGGNQPQHF. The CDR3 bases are TGTGCCAGCAGTGAACGGGGAGGCGGCAATCAGCCCCAGCATTTT.

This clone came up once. The CDR3 here is CASSLLAQGTDTQYF. The CDR3 DNA reads TGTGCCAGCAGCTTACTAGCACAGGGCACAGATACGCAGTATTTT. The rearrangement joins TRBV7-8 to TRBJ2-3; D may match TRBD1 or TRBD2 (5 bases each). The CDR3 has 15 amino acids. Looked up from germline, CDR1 is SGHVS and CDR2 is FQNEAQ. V dropped 2 bases and J dropped 1 base, with 10 bases sitting between them. The variable domain in full, completed from reference TRBV7-8 and TRBJ2-3, reads GAGVSQSPRYKVAKRGQDVALRCDPISGHVSLFWYQQALGQGPEFLTYFQNEAQLDKSGLPSDRFFAERPEGSVSTLKIQRTQQEDSAVYLCASSLLAQGTDTQYFGPGTRLTVL.